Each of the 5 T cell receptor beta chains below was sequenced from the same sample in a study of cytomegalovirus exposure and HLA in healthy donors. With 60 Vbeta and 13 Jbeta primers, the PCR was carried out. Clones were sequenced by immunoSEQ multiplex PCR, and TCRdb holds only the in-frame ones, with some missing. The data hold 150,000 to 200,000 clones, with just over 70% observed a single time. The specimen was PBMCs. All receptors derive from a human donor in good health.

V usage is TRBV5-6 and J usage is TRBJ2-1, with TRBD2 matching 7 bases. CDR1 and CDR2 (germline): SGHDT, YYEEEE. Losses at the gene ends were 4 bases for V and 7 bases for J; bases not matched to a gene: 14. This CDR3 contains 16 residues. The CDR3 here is CASSAGVHISENEQFF. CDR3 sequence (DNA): TGTGCCAGCAGCGCGGGAGTTCATATTTCGGAAAATGAGCAGTTCTTC.

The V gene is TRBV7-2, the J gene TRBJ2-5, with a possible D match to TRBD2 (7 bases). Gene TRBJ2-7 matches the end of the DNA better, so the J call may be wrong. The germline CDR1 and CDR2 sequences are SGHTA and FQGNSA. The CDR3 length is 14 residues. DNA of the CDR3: TGTGCCAGCAGCTCGGCGGGGGCCTCCTACGAGCAGTACTTC. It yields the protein CASSSAGASYEQYF.

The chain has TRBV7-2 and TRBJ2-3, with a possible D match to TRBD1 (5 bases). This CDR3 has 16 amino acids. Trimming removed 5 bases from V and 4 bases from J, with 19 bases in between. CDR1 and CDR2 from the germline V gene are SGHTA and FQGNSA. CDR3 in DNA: TGTGCCAGCAGCCGCGGTGGGCAAGGACACGCAGATACGCAGTATTTT. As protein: CASSRGGQGHADTQYF.

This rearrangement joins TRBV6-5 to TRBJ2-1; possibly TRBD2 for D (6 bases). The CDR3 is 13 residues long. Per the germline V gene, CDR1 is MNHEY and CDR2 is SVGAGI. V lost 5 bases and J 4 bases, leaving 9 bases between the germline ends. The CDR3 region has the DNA TGTGCCAGCAGTCGCGGGACTTACAATGAGCAGTTCTTC. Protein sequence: CASSRGTYNEQFF.

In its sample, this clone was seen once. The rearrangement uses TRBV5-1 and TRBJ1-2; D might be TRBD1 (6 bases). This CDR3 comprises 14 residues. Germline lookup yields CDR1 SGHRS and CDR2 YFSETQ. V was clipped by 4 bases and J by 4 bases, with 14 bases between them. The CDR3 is CASSEQGGGYGYTF. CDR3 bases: TGCGCCAGCAGCGAGCAAGGGGGGGGCTATGGCTACACCTTC.